This T cell receptor (beta chain) was retrieved from a study of cytomegalovirus exposure and HLA in healthy donors. Study context: Inside one of the first data releases sat about 85 million unique TCRs taken from HLA-typed donors.

Germline lookup yields CDR1 MNHNS and CDR2 SASEGT. Trimming cost V 2 bases and J 5 bases, with 12 bases left between them. This CDR3 contains 14 residues. Donors sampled were nominally healthy, though unrecorded immune exposures were likely. About this clone: Its matching antigen is unknown.

The study ran its PCR with 60 Vbeta and 13 Jbeta primers. TCRdb's copy holds only in-frame clones and misses some; the assay was immunoSEQ multiplex PCR. The table has 95,000 to 150,000 clones, roughly 80% seen once. Study-level points and caveats: When analyzed later, a missense DCLRE1C variant was found to be linked to TCR beta V- and J-gene trimming. Through in vitro validation, three CMV-associated chains were shown to be specific for CMV antigens.

The rearrangement links TRBV6-1 to TRBJ1-1; D might be TRBD1 (5 bases). This sequence was found in a female donor in good health and CMV-seropositive. The material sequenced was PBMCs. CDR3 sequence: CASSEPGMSTEAFF. The CDR3 region has the DNA TGTGCCAGCAGTGAACCAGGGATGAGTACTGAAGCTTTCTTT.